This T cell receptor (beta chain) was sequenced during a study of blood T cell repertoires in COVID-19. The assay was immunoSEQ multiplex PCR, and TCRdb's table has in-frame clones only and misses some. The sample has hundreds of thousands of clones, approximately 81% seen once. The source is a middle-aged man who had recovered from COVID-19. The material sequenced was PBMCs or T cells enriched from blood (not recorded which).

CDR3 nucleotides: TGTGCCAGCAGCTTACAGCCAATGTTGAGCCGGGAGGGCCGGGAGCTGTTTTTT. This translates into CASSLQPMLSREGRELFF. The rearrangement links TRBV7-3 to TRBJ2-2, with TRBD2 identical over 8 bases. The CDR3 length is 18 residues. Germline CDR1 is SGHTA and CDR2 is FQGTGA. Trimming took 2 bases from V and 9 from J; bases not matched to a gene: 17. Based on the CDR3 plus reference TRBV7-3 and TRBJ2-2, the full variable domain is GAGVSQTPSNKVTEKGKYVELRCDPISGHTALYWYRQSLGQGPEFLIYFQGTGAADDSGLPNDRFFAVRPEGSVSTLKIQRTERGDSAVYLCASSLQPMLSREGRELFFGEGSRLTVL.